A single sample is the source of the 18 T cell receptor beta chains below, sequenced in a study of blood T cell repertoires in COVID-19. Assay: immunoSEQ multiplex PCR; the TCRdb copy retains only in-frame clones and omits some. The sample yields 150,000 to 250,000 clones, 94% seen once. Sequencing used peripheral blood. These receptor sequences come from a man aged 25 to 40 with COVID-19, enrolled during active disease.

This sequence joins TRBV2 and TRBJ1-5, with 7 positions matching TRBD1. Germline loops: CDR1 SNHLY, CDR2 FYNNEI. With V trimmed by 7 bases and J by 0 bases, 3 bases remained unmatched. The length of the CDR3 is 14 residues. CDR3 bases: TGTGCCAGCATAGACAGGGCTAGCAATCAGCCCCAGCATTTT. It specifies CASIDRASNQPQHF.

The rearrangement joins TRBV14 to TRBJ1-2; D gene ambiguous. This CDR3 is built from 13 residues. Germline V lookup: CDR1 SGHDN, CDR2 FVKESK. The ends were cut back, 0 bases at V and 4 bases at J, with 6 bases in the middle. The CDR3 nucleotides are TGTGCCAGCAGCCAAGATGGGCTCTATGGCTACACCTTC. Translation: CASSQDGLYGYTF.

The genes are TRBV10-2 and TRBJ1-1; unclear D gene. Germline loops: CDR1 WSHSY, CDR2 SAAADI. There are 13 residues in the CDR3. V was cut by 6 bases and J by 7 bases, with 15 bases left in between. As DNA, the CDR3 is TGCGCCAGCAGACCTAGGGAGGACCATGAAGCTTTCTTT. Translation gives CASRPREDHEAFF.

The V call is TRBV3-1 (or the pseudogene TRBV3-2), the J call TRBJ1-2, with 7 bases identical to TRBD1. The CDR3 runs to 14 residues. CDR1 is LGHDT, CDR2 YNNKEL, per germline (reference sequence). J lost 6 bases, V lost 1 base, and 5 bases had no gene match. The CDR3 is CASSQAGGGDGYTF. The CDR3 DNA sequence: TGTGCCAGCAGCCAAGCAGGGGGTGGGGATGGCTACACCTTC.

The V call is TRBV11-2, the J call TRBJ1-3, with 7 nucleotides matching TRBD1. CDR3 length: 18 amino acids. Trimming took 4 bases from V and 2 from J; bases not matched to a gene: 14. The germline V gene has CDR1 SGHAT and CDR2 FQNNGV. As DNA, the CDR3 is TGTGCCAGCAGCTGGCCTCCTCGACAGGGTCGGGCTGGAAACACCATATATTTT. Protein: CASSWPPRQGRAGNTIYF.

The chain employs TRBV9 and TRBJ2-5; 11 bases fit TRBD2. Losses at the gene ends were 0 bases for V and 4 bases for J; bases not matched to a gene: 8. This CDR3 is 17 amino acids long. Germline V gives CDR1 SGDLS, CDR2 YYNGEE. CDR3 sequence: CASSVELAGGPGETQYF. CDR3 DNA sequence: TGTGCCAGCAGCGTAGAGTTAGCGGGGGGGCCCGGAGAGACCCAGTACTTC. Looking up the rest from reference TRBV9 and TRBJ2-5 gives the full variable domain: DSGVTQTPKHLITATGQRVTLRCSPRSGDLSVYWYQQSLDQGLQFLIQYYNGEERAKGNILERFSAQQFPDLHSELNLSSLELGDSALYFCASSVELAGGPGETQYFGPGTRLLVL.

The J gene is TRBJ2-3, the V gene TRBV19, with D unclear. This CDR3 contains 13 residues. V was cut by 7 bases and J by 1 base, with 9 bases left in between. Germline CDR1 and CDR2: LNHDA and SQIVND (reference sequence). The CDR3 loop reads CASMGQGTDTQYF. In DNA form, the CDR3 reads TGTGCCAGTATGGGCCAGGGCACAGATACGCAGTATTTT. The full variable domain, in which reference TRBV19 and TRBJ2-3 provide the parts outside the CDR3, is DGGITQSPKYLFRKEGQNVTLSCEQNLNHDAMYWYRQDPGQGLRLIYYSQIVNDFQKGDIAEGYSVSREKKESFPLTVTSAQKNPTAFYLCASMGQGTDTQYFGPGTRLTVL.

The chain combines TRBV10-1 with TRBJ2-7, with no clear D. This CDR3 spans 12 amino acids. Germline V gene lookup returns CDR1 WNHNN and CDR2 SYGVQD (reference sequence). The germline V and J ends were trimmed by 3 bases and 2 bases, with 5 bases remaining between them. In nucleotides, the CDR3 is TGCGCCAGCAGTGACTCTCCCTACGAGCAGTACTTC. It encodes CASSDSPYEQYF.

The rearrangement joins TRBV18 to TRBJ1-4, with 8 nucleotides matching TRBD1. This CDR3 is built from 17 residues. CDR1 KGHSH and CDR2 LQKENI come from the germline V gene. The J segment lost 12 bases and the V segment lost 0 bases, leaving 15 bases of the junction unmatched. For the CDR3, the DNA is TGTGCCAGCTCACCACCGGGACCAGGGGGCTTGAGGGGCGAACTGTTTTTT. Its translation: CASSPPGPGGLRGELFF.

The chain recombines TRBV4-2 with TRBJ2-2; 7 nucleotides line up with TRBD2. The V gene end was trimmed by 3 bases and the J gene end by 3 bases; junction bases not matched to a gene: 4. Germline CDR1 LGHNA, CDR2 YNFKEQ. The CDR3 totals 15 residues. The CDR3 sequence is CASSQGGGDTGELFF. CDR3 DNA: TGTGCCAGCAGCCAGGGGGGGGGAGACACCGGGGAGCTGTTTTTT.

This rearrangement joins TRBV5-4 to TRBJ2-7; D uncertain. Germline-derived CDR1 and CDR2 are SGHNT and YYREEE (reference sequence). This CDR3 has 13 residues. V was cut by 2 bases and J by 0 bases, with 6 bases left in between. This CDR3 reads CASSFYGSYEQYF. The CDR3 coding sequence is TGTGCCAGCAGCTTCTACGGCTCCTACGAGCAGTACTTC.

The genes are TRBV5-4 and TRBJ1-4, with D possibly being TRBD1 (5 bases). This CDR3 has 16 amino acids. V gave up 4 bases and J gave up 0 bases, with 13 bases separating them. From germline, CDR1 is SGHNT and CDR2 YYREEE (reference sequence). CDR3 region: CASSRGGSATNEKLFF. CDR3 DNA: TGTGCCAGCAGCCGGGGGGGGAGTGCAACTAATGAAAAACTGTTTTTT.

The chain is built from TRBV3-1 (or the pseudogene TRBV3-2) and TRBJ2-7; 7 nucleotides match TRBD1. The CDR3 totals 16 residues. CDR1 is LGHDT and CDR2 is YNNKEL in the germline V gene (reference sequence). With V trimmed by 2 bases and J by 5 bases, 12 bases remained unmatched. CDR3 protein: CASSQSTIGGRDEQYF. The CDR3, as DNA: TGTGCCAGCAGCCAATCTACCATAGGGGGCAGGGACGAGCAGTACTTC.

V is TRBV7-9 and J is TRBJ2-7; possible D gene TRBD2, 5 bases. The CDR3 contains 15 residues. The germline gives CDR1 SEHNR, CDR2 FQNEAQ (reference sequence). V was cut by 5 bases and J by 6 bases, with 20 bases left in between. The CDR3 loop is CASSARTEGFVEQYF. CDR3 sequence (DNA): TGTGCCAGCAGCGCCCGGACTGAGGGTTTTGTCGAGCAGTACTTC.

This chain uses TRBV6-1 with TRBJ1-2; D uncertain. The CDR3 contains 17 residues. Trimming pared 0 bases from V and 1 base from J, leaving 15 bases between. The V gene's germline CDR1 is MNHNS and CDR2 SASEGT. CDR3 region: CASSEALMVTGNYGYTF. The DNA of the CDR3 is TGTGCCAGCAGTGAAGCGCTGATGGTGACGGGTAACTATGGCTACACCTTC.

The V gene is TRBV5-1, the J gene TRBJ1-6; D is possibly TRBD1 (6 bases). This CDR3 is 19 amino acids long. V gave up 0 bases and J gave up 7 bases, with 23 bases separating them. Germline V gene lookup returns CDR1 SGHRS and CDR2 YFSETQ. In nucleotides, the CDR3 is TGCGCCAGCAGCTTGGGGAACATGGACAGCCTTTTGGAAAATTCACCCCTCCACTTT. Protein product: CASSLGNMDSLLENSPLHF. Variable domain in full (rest from reference TRBV5-1 and TRBJ1-6): KAGVTQTPRYLIKTRGQQVTLSCSPISGHRSVSWYQQTPGQGLQFLFEYFSETQRNKGNFPGRFSGRQFSNSRSEMNVSTLELGDSALYLCASSLGNMDSLLENSPLHFGNGTRLTVT.

Only one count was recorded for this clone. The rearrangement joins TRBV7-2 to TRBJ2-2, with 8 bases lining up with TRBD1. J lost 8 bases, V lost 3 bases, and 5 bases had no gene match. This CDR3 region has 14 residues. CDR1 and CDR2 (germline): SGHTA, FQGNSA. The CDR3 nucleotides are TGTGCCAGCAGCTTGGACAGGGTGGCTGGGGAGCTGTTTTTT. The encoded protein is CASSLDRVAGELFF. Together with reference TRBV7-2 and TRBJ2-2, the CDR3 gives the full variable domain: GAGVSQSPSNKVTEKGKDVELRCDPISGHTALYWYRQSLGQGLEFLIYFQGNSAPDKSGLPSDRFSAERTGGSVSTLTIQRTQQEDSAVYLCASSLDRVAGELFFGEGSRLTVL.

V usage is TRBV5-1 and J usage is TRBJ1-5; no clear D gene. The CDR3 runs to 15 residues. Germline loops: CDR1 SGHRS, CDR2 YFSETQ. V was pared by 1 base and J by 1 base, with 9 bases between. CDR3 sequence: CASSLTAGSNQPQHF. The DNA for the CDR3 is TGCGCCAGCAGCTTGACGGCGGGGAGCAATCAGCCCCAGCATTTT. Full variable domain (rest looked up from reference TRBV5-1 and TRBJ1-5): KAGVTQTPRYLIKTRGQQVTLSCSPISGHRSVSWYQQTPGQGLQFLFEYFSETQRNKGNFPGRFSGRQFSNSRSEMNVSTLELGDSALYLCASSLTAGSNQPQHFGDGTRLSIL.